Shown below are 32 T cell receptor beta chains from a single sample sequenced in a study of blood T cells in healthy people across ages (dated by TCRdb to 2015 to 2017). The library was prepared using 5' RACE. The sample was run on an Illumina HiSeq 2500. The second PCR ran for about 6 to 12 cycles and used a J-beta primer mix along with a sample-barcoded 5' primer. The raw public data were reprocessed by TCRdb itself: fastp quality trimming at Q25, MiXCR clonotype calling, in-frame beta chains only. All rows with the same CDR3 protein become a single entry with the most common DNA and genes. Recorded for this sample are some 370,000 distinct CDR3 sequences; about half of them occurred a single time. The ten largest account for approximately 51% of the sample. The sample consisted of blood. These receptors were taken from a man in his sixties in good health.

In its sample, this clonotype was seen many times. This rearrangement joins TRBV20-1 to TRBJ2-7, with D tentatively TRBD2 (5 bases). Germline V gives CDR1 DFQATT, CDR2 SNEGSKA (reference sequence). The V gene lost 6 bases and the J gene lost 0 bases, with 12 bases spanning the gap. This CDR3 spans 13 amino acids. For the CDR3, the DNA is TGCAGTGCGTCCCCAGCGGCCTCCTACGAGCAGTACTTC. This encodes CSASPAASYEQYF.

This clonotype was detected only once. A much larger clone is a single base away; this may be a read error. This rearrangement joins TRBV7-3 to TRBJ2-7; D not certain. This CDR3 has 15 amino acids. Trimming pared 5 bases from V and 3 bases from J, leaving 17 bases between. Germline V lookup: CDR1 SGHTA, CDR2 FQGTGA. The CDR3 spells CASSRFNGNNYEQYF. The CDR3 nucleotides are TGTGCCAGCAGCCGCTTTAACGGAAATAACTACGAGCAGTACTTC.

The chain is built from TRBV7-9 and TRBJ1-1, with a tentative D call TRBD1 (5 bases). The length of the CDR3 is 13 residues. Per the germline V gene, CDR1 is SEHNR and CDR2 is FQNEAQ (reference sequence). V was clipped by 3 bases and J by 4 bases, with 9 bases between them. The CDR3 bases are TGTGCCAGCAGCTTCAGGGTTTCCACTGAAGCTTTCTTT. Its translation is CASSFRVSTEAFF.

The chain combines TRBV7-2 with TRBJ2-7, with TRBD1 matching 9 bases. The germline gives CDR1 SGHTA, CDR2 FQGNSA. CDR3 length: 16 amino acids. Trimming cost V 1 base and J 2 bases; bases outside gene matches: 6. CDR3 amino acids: CASSLGLGQGTYEQYF. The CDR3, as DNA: TGTGCCAGCAGCTTAGGCCTGGGACAGGGAACCTACGAGCAGTACTTC.

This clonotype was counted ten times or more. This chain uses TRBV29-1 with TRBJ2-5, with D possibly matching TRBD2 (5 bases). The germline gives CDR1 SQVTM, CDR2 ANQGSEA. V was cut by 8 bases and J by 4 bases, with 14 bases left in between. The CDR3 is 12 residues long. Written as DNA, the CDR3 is TGCAGCTACAACCGCGAGGGAGAGACCCAGTACTTC. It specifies CSYNREGETQYF.

The chain's CDR3 is CASSGGGGKGNEQFF. The CDR3 DNA follows: TGTGCCAGCAGCGGCGGGGGGGGAAAGGGGAATGAGCAGTTCTTC. This chain uses TRBV11-3 with TRBJ2-1, with 9 bases aligning to TRBD2. Germline values: CDR1 SGHNT, CDR2 YENEEA. This CDR3 region has 15 residues. J gave up 7 bases and V 5 bases, and 9 bases lay outside the gene matches.

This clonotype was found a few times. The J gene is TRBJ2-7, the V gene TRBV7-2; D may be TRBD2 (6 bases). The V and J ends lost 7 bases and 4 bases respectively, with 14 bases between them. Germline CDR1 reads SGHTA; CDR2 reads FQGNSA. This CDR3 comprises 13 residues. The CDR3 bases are TGTGCCAGCATCCCCCGCGGGGAGTACGAGCAGTACTTC. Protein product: CASIPRGEYEQYF.

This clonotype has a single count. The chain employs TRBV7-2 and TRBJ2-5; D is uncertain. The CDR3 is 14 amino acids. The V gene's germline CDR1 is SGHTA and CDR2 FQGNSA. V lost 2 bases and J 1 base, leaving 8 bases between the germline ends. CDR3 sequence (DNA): TGTGCCAGCAGCTTATCGGCGAGCCAAGAGACCCAGTACTTC. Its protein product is CASSLSASQETQYF. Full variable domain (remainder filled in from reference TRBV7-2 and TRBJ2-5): GAGVSQSPSNKVTEKGKDVELRCDPISGHTALYWYRQSLGQGLEFLIYFQGNSAPDKSGLPSDRFSAERTGGSVSTLTIQRTQQEDSAVYLCASSLSASQETQYFGPGTRLLVL.

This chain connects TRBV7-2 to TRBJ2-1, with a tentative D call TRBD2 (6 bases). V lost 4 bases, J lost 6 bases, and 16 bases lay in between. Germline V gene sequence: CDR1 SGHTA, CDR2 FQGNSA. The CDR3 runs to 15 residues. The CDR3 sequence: CASSSRLGESNEQFF. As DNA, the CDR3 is TGTGCCAGCAGCTCCCGACTAGGGGAGAGCAATGAGCAGTTCTTC.

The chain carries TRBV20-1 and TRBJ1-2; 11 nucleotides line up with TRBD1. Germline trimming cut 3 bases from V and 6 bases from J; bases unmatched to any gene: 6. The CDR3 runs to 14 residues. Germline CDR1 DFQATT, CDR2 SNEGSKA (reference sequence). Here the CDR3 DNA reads TGCAGTGCTAGCGGGACAGGGGGTGGTAATGGCTACACCTTC. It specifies CSASGTGGGNGYTF.

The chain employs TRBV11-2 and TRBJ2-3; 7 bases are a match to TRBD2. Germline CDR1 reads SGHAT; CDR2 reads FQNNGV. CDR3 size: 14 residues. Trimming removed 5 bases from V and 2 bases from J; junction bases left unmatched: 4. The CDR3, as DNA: TGTGCCAGCAGCCTAAGGGACTACACAGATACGCAGTATTTT. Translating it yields CASSLRDYTDTQYF.

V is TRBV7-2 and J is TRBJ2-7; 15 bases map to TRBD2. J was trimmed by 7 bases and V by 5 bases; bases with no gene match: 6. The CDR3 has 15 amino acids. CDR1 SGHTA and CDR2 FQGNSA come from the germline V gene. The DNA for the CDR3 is TGTGCCAGCAGCCGGACTAGCGGGAGGGGGAATGAGCAGTACTTC. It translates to CASSRTSGRGNEQYF. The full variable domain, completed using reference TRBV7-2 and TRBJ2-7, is GAGVSQSPSNKVTEKGKDVELRCDPISGHTALYWYRQSLGQGLEFLIYFQGNSAPDKSGLPSDRFSAERTGGSVSTLTIQRTQQEDSAVYLCASSRTSGRGNEQYFGPGTRLTVT.

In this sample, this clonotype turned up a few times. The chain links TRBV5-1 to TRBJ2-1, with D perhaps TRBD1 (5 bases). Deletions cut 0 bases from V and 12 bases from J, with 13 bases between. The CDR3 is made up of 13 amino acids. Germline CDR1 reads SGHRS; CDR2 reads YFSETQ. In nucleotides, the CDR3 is TGCGCCAGCAGCTTGGGGGCAGGGTCTACGCAGTTCTTC. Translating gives CASSLGAGSTQFF. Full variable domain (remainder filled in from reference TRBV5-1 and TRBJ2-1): KAGVTQTPRYLIKTRGQQVTLSCSPISGHRSVSWYQQTPGQGLQFLFEYFSETQRNKGNFPGRFSGRQFSNSRSEMNVSTLELGDSALYLCASSLGAGSTQFFGPGTRLTVL.

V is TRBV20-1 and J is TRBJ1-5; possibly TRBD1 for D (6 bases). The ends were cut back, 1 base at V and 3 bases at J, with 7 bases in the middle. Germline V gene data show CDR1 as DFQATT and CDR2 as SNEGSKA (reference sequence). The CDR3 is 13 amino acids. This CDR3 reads CSARGGANQPQHF. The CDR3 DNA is TGCAGTGCTAGAGGGGGGGCCAATCAGCCCCAGCATTTT.

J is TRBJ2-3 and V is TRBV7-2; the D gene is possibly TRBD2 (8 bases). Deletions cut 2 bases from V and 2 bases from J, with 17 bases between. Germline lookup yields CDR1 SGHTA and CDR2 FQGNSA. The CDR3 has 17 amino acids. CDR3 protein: CASSLRGLAGSTDTQYF. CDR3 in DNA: TGTGCCAGCAGCTTAAGGGGGCTAGCGGGTTCCACAGATACGCAGTATTTT.

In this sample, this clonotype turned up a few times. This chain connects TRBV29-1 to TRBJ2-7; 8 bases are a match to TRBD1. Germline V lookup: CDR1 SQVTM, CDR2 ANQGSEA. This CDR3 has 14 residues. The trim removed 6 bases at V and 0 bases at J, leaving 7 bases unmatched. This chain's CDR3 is CSVVRTGRSYEQYF. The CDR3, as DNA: TGCAGCGTGGTACGGACAGGGCGCTCCTACGAGCAGTACTTC.

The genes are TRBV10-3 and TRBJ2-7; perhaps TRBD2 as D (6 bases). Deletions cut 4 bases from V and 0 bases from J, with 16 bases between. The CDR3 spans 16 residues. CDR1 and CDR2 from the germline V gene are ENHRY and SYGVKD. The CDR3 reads CAISGGRGSSSYEQYF. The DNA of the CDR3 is TGTGCCATCAGTGGAGGTCGGGGGTCCAGCTCCTACGAGCAGTACTTC.

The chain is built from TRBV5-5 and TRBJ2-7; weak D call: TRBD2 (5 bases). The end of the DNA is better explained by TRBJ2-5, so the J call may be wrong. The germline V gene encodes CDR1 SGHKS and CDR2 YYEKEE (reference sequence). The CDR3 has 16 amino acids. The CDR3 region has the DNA TGTGCCAGCAGCCCCCTTAGTCGGGGAATCGGGGAGACCCAGTACTTC. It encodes CASSPLSRGIGETQYF.

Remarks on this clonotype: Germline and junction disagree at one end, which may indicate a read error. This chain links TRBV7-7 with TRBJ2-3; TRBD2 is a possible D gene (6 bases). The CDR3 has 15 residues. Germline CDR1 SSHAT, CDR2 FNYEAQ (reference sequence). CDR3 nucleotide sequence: TGTGCTAGCAGCTCTGGACTACTTAACACAGATACGCAGTATTTT. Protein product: CASSSGLLNTDTQYF. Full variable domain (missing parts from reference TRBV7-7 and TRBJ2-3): GAGVSQSPRYKVTKRGQDVTLRCDPISSHATLYWYQQALGQGPEFLTYFNYEAQPDKSGLPSDRFSAERPEGSISTLTIQRTEQRDSAMYRCASSSGLLNTDTQYFGPGTRLTVL.

CDR3 coding DNA: TGCGCCAGCAGCTCCGAGTGGGGGCTGTACACTGAAGCTTTCTTT. Protein: CASSSEWGLYTEAFF. The chain links TRBV5-1 to TRBJ1-1; possibly TRBD1 for D (6 bases). V lost 3 bases to trimming and J lost 3 bases, with 15 bases between them. There are 15 residues in the CDR3. The germline V gene has CDR1 SGHRS and CDR2 YFSETQ.

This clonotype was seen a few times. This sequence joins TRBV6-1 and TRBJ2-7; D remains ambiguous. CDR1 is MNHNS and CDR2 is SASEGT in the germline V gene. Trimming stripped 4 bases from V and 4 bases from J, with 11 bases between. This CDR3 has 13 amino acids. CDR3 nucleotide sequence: TGTGCCAGCAGTGTGGTTCCCGGATACGAGCAGTACTTC. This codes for CASSVVPGYEQYF.

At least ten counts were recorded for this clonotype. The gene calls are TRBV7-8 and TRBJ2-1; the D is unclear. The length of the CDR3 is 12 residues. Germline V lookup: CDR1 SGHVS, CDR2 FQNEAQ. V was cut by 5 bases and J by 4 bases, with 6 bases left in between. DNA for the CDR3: TGTGCCAGCAGCCCCCAATACAATGAGCAGTTCTTC. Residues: CASSPQYNEQFF.

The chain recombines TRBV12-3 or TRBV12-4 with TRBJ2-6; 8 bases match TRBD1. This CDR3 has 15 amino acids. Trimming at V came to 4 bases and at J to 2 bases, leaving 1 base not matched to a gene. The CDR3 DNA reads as TGTGCCAGCAGTTCGGGACAGGCTGGGGCCAACGTCCTGACTTTC. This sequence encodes CASSSGQAGANVLTF.

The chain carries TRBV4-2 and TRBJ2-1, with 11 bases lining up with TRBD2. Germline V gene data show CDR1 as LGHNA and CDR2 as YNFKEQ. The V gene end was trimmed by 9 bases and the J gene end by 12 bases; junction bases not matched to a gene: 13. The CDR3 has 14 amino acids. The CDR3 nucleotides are TGTGCCAGTAGTCCTAATCTAGCGGGGGGTGCGCAGTTCTTC. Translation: CASSPNLAGGAQFF.

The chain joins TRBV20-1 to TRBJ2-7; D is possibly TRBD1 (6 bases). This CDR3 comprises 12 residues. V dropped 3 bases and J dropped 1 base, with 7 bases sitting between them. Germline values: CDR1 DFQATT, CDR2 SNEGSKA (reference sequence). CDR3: CSASRGSYEQYF. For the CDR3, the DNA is TGCAGTGCTAGTAGGGGGTCCTACGAGCAGTACTTC.

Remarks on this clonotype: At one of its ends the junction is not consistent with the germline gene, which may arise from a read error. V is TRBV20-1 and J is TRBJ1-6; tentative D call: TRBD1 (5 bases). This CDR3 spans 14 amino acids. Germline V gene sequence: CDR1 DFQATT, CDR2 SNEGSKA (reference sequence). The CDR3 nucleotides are TGCAGCGCTAGAGATCAGGGACGCTGGTCACCCCTCCACTTT. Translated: CSARDQGRWSPLHF.

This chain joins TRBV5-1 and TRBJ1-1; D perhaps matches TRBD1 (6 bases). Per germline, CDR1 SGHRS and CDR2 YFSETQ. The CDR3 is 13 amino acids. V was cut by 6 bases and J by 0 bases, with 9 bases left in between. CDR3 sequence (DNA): TGCGCCAGCAACAGGGATATGAACACTGAAGCTTTCTTT. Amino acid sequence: CASNRDMNTEAFF.

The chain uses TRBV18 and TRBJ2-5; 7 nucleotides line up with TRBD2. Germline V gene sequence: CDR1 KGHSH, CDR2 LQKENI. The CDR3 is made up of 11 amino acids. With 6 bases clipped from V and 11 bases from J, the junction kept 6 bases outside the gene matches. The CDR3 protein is CASSRGREQYF. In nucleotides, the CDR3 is TGTGCCAGCTCCCGGGGGAGGGAGCAGTACTTC.

In DNA, the CDR3 is TGTGCCAGCAGCCAAGTGGGTAATTCACCCCTCCACTTT. This translates into CASSQVGNSPLHF. This chain joins TRBV3-1 and TRBJ1-6; D is unclear. Trimming took 1 base from V and 6 from J, leaving 4 bases between them. The CDR3 has 13 residues. Germline assignment: CDR1 LGHDT and CDR2 YNNKEL (reference sequence).

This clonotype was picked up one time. For the CDR3, the DNA is TGTGCCAGCAGCGTCGATTATGAGCAGTTCTTC. This gives the protein CASSVDYEQFF. This chain links TRBV7-9 with TRBJ2-1; D remains ambiguous. Trimming shortened V by 5 bases and J by 8 bases, and 7 bases separated the two germline ends. The CDR3 extends over 11 amino acids. The germline V gene has CDR1 SEHNR and CDR2 FQNEAQ (reference sequence).

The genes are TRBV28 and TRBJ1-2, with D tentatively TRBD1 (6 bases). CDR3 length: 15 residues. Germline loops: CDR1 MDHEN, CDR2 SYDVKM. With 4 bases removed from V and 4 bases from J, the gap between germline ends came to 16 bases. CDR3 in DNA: TGTGCCAGCAGTTCGCCAGGGGAGTCTACCTATGGCTACACCTTC. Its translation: CASSSPGESTYGYTF.

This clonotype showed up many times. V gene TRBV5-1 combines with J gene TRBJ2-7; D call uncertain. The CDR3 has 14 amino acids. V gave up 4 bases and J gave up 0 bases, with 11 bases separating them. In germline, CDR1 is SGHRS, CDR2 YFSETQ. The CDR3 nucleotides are TGCGCCAGCAGCGGGCAGACAAGCTCCTACGAGCAGTACTTC. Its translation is CASSGQTSSYEQYF.